This T cell receptor beta chain was captured in a study of T cells in Graves' hyperthyroidism and ophthalmopathy. General study results and limits: Ophthalmopathy, as predicted by the model, came a median around 6.7 months after the prediction. Most clonotypes expanded in the thyroid (above 0.001) were also present in blood. Ophthalmopathy stood apart from stable hyperthyroidism in a 13 V-J model.

V shed 5 bases, J shed 3 bases, and the junction held 8 bases outside the gene matches. This CDR3 region has 15 residues. Germline CDR1 is SGHVS and CDR2 is FQNEAQ. Amplification yielded TCR beta CDR3 regions, with RNA transcripts as the source. The TCR CDR3 was amplified in a first-round RT-PCR using the HTBI primer set. Using its own MiXCR run on the multiplex PCR reads, TCRdb lists one record per CDR3 protein. The sample lists hundreds of thousands of distinct CDR3 sequences, approximately 15% seen once, with 20% to 25% in the top ten. This clonotype was seen repeatedly, ten times or more. No antigen is known for it.

The sequencing sample was made of blood. The TCR comes from a woman between 25 and 40 years old with Graves' hyperthyroidism. The rearrangement links TRBV7-8 to TRBJ1-1; 8 bases are shared with TRBD1. The CDR3 loop is CASSPQGAGDTEAFF. The CDR3 region has the DNA TGTGCCAGCAGCCCGCAGGGGGCCGGCGACACTGAAGCTTTCTTT. Combining the CDR3 with reference TRBV7-8 and TRBJ1-1 gives the whole variable domain GAGVSQSPRYKVAKRGQDVALRCDPISGHVSLFWYQQALGQGPEFLTYFQNEAQLDKSGLPSDRFFAERPEGSVSTLKIQRTQQEDSAVYLCASSPQGAGDTEAFFGQGTRLTVV.